What follows are 28 T cell receptor beta chains derived from one specimen sequenced in a study of T cell repertoires in cytomegalovirus infection. TCRdb fed the reads into MiXCR, producing one record per CDR3 protein. The sample consists of over 300,000 distinct CDR3 sequences, roughly 15% of them appearing once. The source material was PBMCs. These receptors all come from a human donor in good health (CMV status not recorded). Some clones in this sample may be carry-over from other donors' samples.

The chain has TRBV20-1 and TRBJ2-1, with 7 positions matching TRBD2. Germline CDR1 DFQATT, CDR2 SNEGSKA (reference sequence). The CDR3 has 14 amino acids. CDR3 DNA sequence: TGCGGCTGGGGAGGCGGGGGTGTCTACAATGAGCAGTTCTTC. Its protein product is CGWGGGGVYNEQFF.

This clonotype was counted ten times or more. The gene calls are TRBV7-9 and TRBJ1-4; 9 bases map to TRBD1. Germline CDR1 is SEHNR and CDR2 is FQNEAQ (reference sequence). The CDR3 loop spans 14 amino acids. After removal of 5 bases from V and 8 bases from J, the junction contained 6 bases not matched to a gene. The CDR3 is CASSPQGAQEKLFF. DNA of the CDR3: TGTGCCAGCAGCCCACAGGGGGCTCAGGAAAAACTGTTTTTT.

This clonotype has at least ten counts. The chain links TRBV4-1 to TRBJ1-3; no clear D gene. V gave up 1 base and J gave up 0 bases, with 7 bases separating them. CDR1 MGHRA and CDR2 YSYEKL come from the germline V gene. CDR3 length: 15 residues. CDR3 amino acids: CASSQGTGSGNTIYF. As DNA, the CDR3 is TGCGCCAGCAGCCAAGGAACGGGCTCTGGAAACACCATATATTTT.

This CDR3 reads CASSPPASRYEQYF. CDR3 coding DNA: TGTGCCAGCTCACCACCTGCTAGCCGGTACGAGCAGTACTTC. The chain employs TRBV18 and TRBJ2-7; weak D call: TRBD2 (5 bases). The CDR3 is made up of 14 amino acids. CDR1 KGHSH and CDR2 LQKENI come from the germline V gene. Trimming shortened V by 0 bases and J by 4 bases, and 10 bases separated the two germline ends.

CDR3 protein: CASSPFTGQEGNTIYF. The CDR3 coding sequence is TGTGCCAGCTCACCATTTACAGGGCAAGAAGGAAACACCATATATTTT. The chain carries TRBV18 and TRBJ1-3, with D possibly being TRBD1 (6 bases). Germline V gene sequence: CDR1 KGHSH, CDR2 LQKENI. This CDR3 is built from 16 residues. V lost 2 bases, J lost 4 bases, and 15 bases lay in between.

Ten or more counts support this clonotype. The chain joins TRBV7-9 to TRBJ2-5; tentatively, D is TRBD2 (6 bases). Germline CDR1 SEHNR, CDR2 FQNEAQ (reference sequence). The CDR3 sequence is 14 residues long. Trimming cost V 5 bases and J 1 base, with 11 bases left between them. CDR3 region: CASSTWDFQETQYF. The CDR3 bases are TGTGCCAGCAGCACCTGGGACTTCCAAGAGACCCAGTACTTC.

The V gene is TRBV18, the J gene TRBJ2-1, with 8 positions matching TRBD1. Germline CDR1 is KGHSH and CDR2 is LQKENI. V gave up 3 bases and J gave up 4 bases; unmatched junction bases: 5. This CDR3 has 15 amino acids. Here the CDR3 reads CASSPPTGAYNEQFF. As DNA, the CDR3 is TGTGCCAGCTCACCTCCGACAGGGGCATACAATGAGCAGTTCTTC.

This clonotype was detected many times. V is TRBV7-2 and J is TRBJ2-7; the D call may be TRBD1 or TRBD2 (5 bases each). Germline V gene data show CDR1 as SGHTA and CDR2 as FQGNSA. V was trimmed by 4 bases and J by 7 bases, leaving 17 bases between them. The CDR3 loop spans 14 amino acids. CDR3 sequence: CASSSTGTRTEQYF. The DNA of the CDR3 is TGTGCCAGCAGCTCCACCGGGACCCGCACAGAGCAGTACTTC. The whole variable domain, filled in from reference TRBV7-2 and TRBJ2-7, reads GAGVSQSPSNKVTEKGKDVELRCDPISGHTALYWYRQSLGQGLEFLIYFQGNSAPDKSGLPSDRFSAERTGGSVSTLTIQRTQQEDSAVYLCASSSTGTRTEQYFGPGTRLTVT.

This clonotype was seen only a few times. This rearrangement joins TRBV4-1 to TRBJ1-4, with a tentative D call TRBD1 (6 bases). Deletions cut 3 bases from V and 5 bases from J, with 19 bases between. Looked up from germline, CDR1 is MGHRA and CDR2 is YSYEKL. The CDR3 spans 17 residues. CDR3 sequence: CASSQRLTGGGNEKLFF. The CDR3 DNA is TGCGCCAGCAGCCAGCGACTGACGGGGGGCGGAAATGAAAAACTGTTTTTT.

In this sample, this clonotype turned up many times. V is TRBV11-2 and J is TRBJ1-2; D possibly corresponds to TRBD1 (5 bases). In germline, CDR1 is SGHAT, CDR2 FQNNGV. With 4 bases removed from V and 5 bases from J, the gap between germline ends came to 14 bases. The CDR3 has 14 amino acids. CDR3 nucleotides: TGTGCCAGCAGCTCCGTAAGGGACGGATATGGCTACACCTTC. This gives the protein CASSSVRDGYGYTF. Supplemented by reference TRBV11-2 and TRBJ1-2, the full variable domain reads EAGVAQSPRYKIIEKRQSVAFWCNPISGHATLYWYQQILGQGPKLLIQFQNNGVVDDSQLPKDRFSAERLKGVDSTLKIQPAKLEDSAVYLCASSSVRDGYGYTFGSGTRLTVV.

The chain has TRBV5-8 and TRBJ2-3, with D possibly TRBD1 on 6 matching bases. Germline CDR1 reads SGHTS; CDR2 reads YDEGEE. The CDR3 runs 15 residues. V lost 2 bases and J lost 3, with 13 bases in between. CDR3 DNA sequence: TGTGCCAGCAGCTTTACAGGGTATCGGACAGATACGCAGTATTTT. The encoded protein is CASSFTGYRTDTQYF.

V is TRBV6-1 and J is TRBJ2-7; the match to TRBD1 covers 7 bases. The CDR3 totals 16 residues. Looked up from germline, CDR1 is MNHNS and CDR2 is SASEGT. The ends lost 3 bases at V and 3 bases at J; junction bases unmatched: 11. In nucleotides, the CDR3 is TGTGCCAGCAGTGAGCGCGGCAGGGGGACGTTCTACGAGCAGTACTTC. Its translation is CASSERGRGTFYEQYF.

This chain links TRBV7-2 with TRBJ1-2, with 10 bases lining up with TRBD1. The J segment lost 4 bases and the V segment lost 1 base, leaving 9 bases of the junction unmatched. Germline CDR1 is SGHTA and CDR2 is FQGNSA. The CDR3 covers 17 residues. CDR3 protein: CASSLVSTGGAGYGYTF. CDR3 coding DNA: TGTGCCAGCAGCTTAGTCTCGACAGGGGGCGCGGGCTATGGCTACACCTTC.

This chain uses TRBV4-3 with TRBJ2-1, with TRBD2 as a possible D gene (5 bases). This CDR3 region has 15 residues. V lost 1 base and J 5 bases, leaving 12 bases between the germline ends. Germline-derived CDR1 and CDR2 are LGHNA and YSLEER. CDR3 nucleotides: TGCGCCAGCAGCCAAGTTCAGGCGGGTCACAATGAGCAGTTCTTC. Translating it yields CASSQVQAGHNEQFF.

DNA of the CDR3: TGTGCCAGCAGCCAAGATGCCCGGGCAAAGTACCAAGAGACCCAGTACTTC. It encodes CASSQDARAKYQETQYF. The chain joins TRBV3-1 to TRBJ2-5; no clear D. This CDR3 is 17 amino acids long. Germline V gives CDR1 LGHDT, CDR2 YNNKEL (reference sequence). Deletions cut 0 bases from V and 0 bases from J, with 14 bases between.

In this sample, this clonotype turned up many times. This chain links TRBV12-3 or TRBV12-4 with TRBJ1-5; 10 bases are shared with TRBD1. V lost 4 bases, J lost 3 bases, and 3 bases stayed unmatched. CDR3 length: 15 residues. CDR3 DNA sequence: TGTGCCAGCAGTTGGACAGGGGGGTACAATCAGCCCCAGCATTTT. It specifies CASSWTGGYNQPQHF.

This clonotype was detected a few times. V usage is TRBV7-2 and J usage is TRBJ2-7; the match to TRBD1 covers 11 bases. The CDR3 length is 15 residues. V was pared by 5 bases and J by 3 bases, with 6 bases of the junction left unmatched. The germline gives CDR1 SGHTA, CDR2 FQGNSA. The CDR3 coding sequence is TGTGCCAGCAGCCCCCGGACAGGGGGCGGCTACGAGCAGTACTTC. Protein sequence: CASSPRTGGGYEQYF.

Many counts were recorded for this clonotype. The genes are TRBV27 and TRBJ2-1; 13 nucleotides agree with TRBD2. Germline values: CDR1 MNHEY, CDR2 SMNVEV (reference sequence). J was trimmed by 8 bases and V by 6 bases; bases with no gene match: 7. The CDR3 runs 15 residues. The CDR3: CASSTGTSGVDEQFF. The CDR3 nucleotides are TGTGCCAGCAGCACTGGGACTAGCGGGGTGGATGAGCAGTTCTTC.

This clonotype was observed a handful of times. This chain joins TRBV12-3 or TRBV12-4 and TRBJ2-1; 11 bases are shared with TRBD1. The trim removed 6 bases at V and 5 bases at J, leaving 12 bases unmatched. This CDR3 is built from 17 residues. This CDR3 reads CASSPNGQGALNNEQFF. In nucleotides, the CDR3 is TGTGCCAGCAGCCCCAATGGACAGGGGGCTTTGAACAATGAGCAGTTCTTC.

This clonotype was counted ten times or more. The rearrangement joins TRBV6-2 or TRBV6-3 to TRBJ1-1; 10 bases match TRBD1. The CDR3 contains 14 residues. In germline, CDR1 is MNHEY, CDR2 SVGEGT. J gave up 5 bases and V 6 bases, and 6 bases lay outside the gene matches. The CDR3 here is CASRDRGGSTEAFF. The CDR3 DNA follows: TGTGCCAGCAGGGACAGGGGGGGTAGTACTGAAGCTTTCTTT.

This clonotype has ten or more counts. The J gene is TRBJ2-1, the V gene TRBV19; 9 nucleotides agree with TRBD1. This CDR3 spans 14 amino acids. Trimming removed 6 bases from V and 7 bases from J; junction bases left unmatched: 7. The germline V gene encodes CDR1 LNHDA and CDR2 SQIVND (reference sequence). CDR3 sequence (DNA): TGTGCCAGTAGCCGGACAGGGGTATCGAATGAGCAGTTCTTC. This codes for CASSRTGVSNEQFF.

This clonotype was seen repeatedly, ten times or more. This chain joins TRBV25-1 and TRBJ1-2; no firm D call. V lost 6 bases and J 6 bases, leaving 17 bases between the germline ends. Germline CDR1 MGHDK, CDR2 SYGVNS. This CDR3 has 14 amino acids. The CDR3 region is CASSKTDWTDGYTF. The CDR3 DNA is TGTGCCAGCAGCAAAACCGATTGGACGGATGGCTACACCTTC.

This clonotype showed up just a few times. This chain uses TRBV5-1 with TRBJ2-3, with 10 bases lining up with TRBD2. J gave up 1 base and V 1 base, and 12 bases lay outside the gene matches. The CDR3 consists of 19 residues. Per the germline V gene, CDR1 is SGHRS and CDR2 is YFSETQ. In nucleotides, the CDR3 is TGCGCCAGCAGCTTGAATCCTTTCGCTAGCGGGGGTCGCACAGATACGCAGTATTTT. Translated: CASSLNPFASGGRTDTQYF.

The chain employs TRBV4-2 and TRBJ2-2; TRBD2 agrees at 8 bases. J lost 2 bases, V lost 7 bases, and 6 bases had no gene match. Germline values: CDR1 LGHNA, CDR2 YNFKEQ. The CDR3 consists of 15 residues. The DNA of the CDR3 is TGTGCCAGCAACACCCGGGGGGGAAACACCGGGGAGCTGTTTTTT. Translated: CASNTRGGNTGELFF.

The chain couples TRBV20-1 to TRBJ1-1, with D unclear. This CDR3 has 13 residues. The germline V and J ends were trimmed by 0 bases and 0 bases, with 5 bases remaining between them. Looked up from germline, CDR1 is DFQATT and CDR2 is SNEGSKA (reference sequence). The CDR3 is CSAREGLNTEAFF. DNA for the CDR3: TGCAGTGCTAGAGAAGGGCTGAACACTGAAGCTTTCTTT.

There are many counts of this clonotype. The chain links TRBV12-3 or TRBV12-4 to TRBJ2-5, with D unresolved. This CDR3 is built from 15 residues. Trimming stripped 5 bases from V and 2 bases from J, with 15 bases between. CDR3: CASSRSWGKQETQYF. The CDR3 DNA reads as TGTGCCAGCAGTCGGAGTTGGGGTAAACAAGAGACCCAGTACTTC.

The table lists this clonotype with a count of one. This sequence joins TRBV28 and TRBJ2-3; 7 bases align to TRBD2. J gave up 1 base and V 7 bases, and 2 bases lay outside the gene matches. CDR1 is MDHEN and CDR2 is SYDVKM in the germline V gene. The CDR3 length is 13 residues. The CDR3, as DNA: TGTGCCAGCATTGGGGGGGGCACAGATACGCAGTATTTT. As protein: CASIGGGTDTQYF.

This clonotype was observed at least ten times. The V call is TRBV7-2, the J call TRBJ1-5, with D possibly matching TRBD1 (5 bases). CDR1 and CDR2 (germline): SGHTA, FQGNSA. Trimming shortened V by 1 base and J by 1 base, and 8 bases separated the two germline ends. This CDR3 is built from 15 residues. CDR3: CASSLVGASNQPQHF. As DNA, the CDR3 is TGTGCCAGCAGCTTAGTTGGGGCCAGCAATCAGCCCCAGCATTTT.